The clone carrying this TCR beta chain was seen many times. A much larger clone sits a single nucleotide away, making a read error possible. Other DNA sequences in the sample encode the same CDR3. There were no patients who had received any treatment before thyroid surgery. This entry comes from a study of metastatic and nonmetastatic thyroid tumors. Study overall: Repertoires from malignant and benign thyroid patients were compared across blood and tumor or nodule tissue.

TCRdb re-processed the PCR reads through MiXCR. Of approximately 30,000 clones listed, roughly 15% were seen once; the top ten hold under 7.5%. This CDR3 is built from 14 residues. The V gene's germline CDR1 is LGHDT and CDR2 YNNKEL (reference sequence). This clonotype was sampled from a male donor with papillary thyroid cancer or a benign thyroid nodule (not recorded which). Some clones in this sample may be carry-over from other donors' samples. The chain has TRBV3-1 and TRBJ1-1, with D perhaps TRBD1 (6 bases). Sequencing used blood. This CDR3 is CASSHLGGDAEAFF. The CDR3 bases are TGTGCCAGCAGCCACCTAGGGGGGGACGCTGAAGCTTTCTTC.